These 8 T cell receptor beta chains came from one sample sequenced in a study of CD8+ T cells in alopecia areata. It was cDNA, reverse transcribed from extracted RNA, that served as the sequencing template. Clones were sequenced by immunoSEQ multiplex PCR, and TCRdb holds only the in-frame ones, with some missing. The table lists 200,000 to 250,000 clones, 50% to 60% of them singletons, with over 0.4% in the top ten. Sequences were derived from CD4+ T cells sorted from blood, sampled at week 0. The receptors were gathered from a human donor with alopecia areata.

CDR3 amino acids: CAWSGSLVYEQYF. In nucleotides, the CDR3 is TGTGCCTGGAGCGGGTCCCTAGTATACGAGCAGTACTTC. The gene calls are TRBV30 and TRBJ2-7; the D is unclear. The V end lost 3 bases, the J end lost 4 bases, and 13 bases lay between the germline ends. In germline, CDR1 is GTSNPN, CDR2 SVGIG (reference sequence). This CDR3 contains 13 residues.

The chain links TRBV5-1 to TRBJ1-2, with D possibly matching TRBD1 (5 bases). V was cut by 6 bases and J by 3 bases, with 12 bases left in between. Germline values: CDR1 SGHRS, CDR2 YFSETQ. The length of the CDR3 is 13 residues. The CDR3: CASTLGEDYGYTF. CDR3 coding DNA: TGCGCCAGCACACTAGGGGAGGACTATGGCTACACCTTC.

The chain has TRBV5-1 and TRBJ2-2; weak D call: TRBD1 (5 bases). This CDR3 is built from 14 residues. From germline, CDR1 is SGHRS and CDR2 YFSETQ. The germline V and J ends were trimmed by 4 bases and 1 base, with 8 bases remaining between them. The CDR3 coding sequence is TGCGCCAGCAGCCAAGGACAGAACACCGGGGAGCTGTTTTTT. As protein: CASSQGQNTGELFF. Full variable domain (remainder filled in from reference TRBV5-1 and TRBJ2-2): KAGVTQTPRYLIKTRGQQVTLSCSPISGHRSVSWYQQTPGQGLQFLFEYFSETQRNKGNFPGRFSGRQFSNSRSEMNVSTLELGDSALYLCASSQGQNTGELFFGEGSRLTVL.

The chain joins TRBV5-1 to TRBJ1-1, with 7 bases that match TRBD1. CDR1 SGHRS and CDR2 YFSETQ come from the germline V gene. The V gene end was trimmed by 1 base and the J gene end by 4 bases; junction bases not matched to a gene: 4. The CDR3 has 14 residues. The chain's CDR3 is CASSLTGVGTEAFF. The CDR3 DNA reads TGCGCCAGCAGCTTGACAGGGGTGGGCACTGAAGCTTTCTTT.

With regard to this clone: Other nucleotide sequences in the sample specify the same CDR3. The CDR3: CSVGGDTEAFF. CDR3 sequence (DNA): TGCAGCGTGGGGGGGGACACTGAAGCTTTCTTT. The V call is TRBV29-1, the J call TRBJ1-1; possible D gene TRBD1, 5 bases. CDR3 length: 11 amino acids. CDR1 and CDR2 (germline): SQVTM, ANQGSEA. V lost 6 bases, J lost 3 bases, and 8 bases lay in between. The whole variable domain, filled in from reference TRBV29-1 and TRBJ1-1, reads SAVISQKPSRDICQRGTSLTIQCQVDSQVTMMFWYRQQPGQSLTLIATANQGSEATYESGFVIDKFPISRPNLTFSTLTVSNMSPEDSSIYLCSVGGDTEAFFGQGTRLTVV.

V gene TRBV15 combines with J gene TRBJ2-1, with TRBD2 matching 8 bases. CDR3 length: 13 residues. Per the germline V gene, CDR1 is LNHNV and CDR2 is YYDKDF (reference sequence). V was clipped by 6 bases and J by 7 bases; unmatched bases: 5. The CDR3 DNA reads as TGTGCCACCAGAAACGGGAGGGGGAATGAGCAGTTCTTC. Residues: CATRNGRGNEQFF.

This clone occurred a few times. This rearrangement joins TRBV5-1 to TRBJ1-1; possible D gene TRBD1, 5 bases. This CDR3 has 15 amino acids. Germline V gene data show CDR1 as SGHRS and CDR2 as YFSETQ. V lost 2 bases, J lost 0 bases, and 11 bases lay in between. CDR3 bases: TGCGCCAGCAGCTTAAGGACAACGATGAACACTGAAGCTTTCTTT. It translates to CASSLRTTMNTEAFF.

The CDR3 coding sequence is TGTGCCAGCTCACCACCGGTGATTAGAGAGACCCAGTACTTC. This translates into CASSPPVIRETQYF. The chain uses TRBV18 and TRBJ2-5; D gene ambiguous. The V gene lost 0 bases and the J gene lost 4 bases, with 9 bases spanning the gap. The germline CDR1 and CDR2 sequences are KGHSH and LQKENI. CDR3 length: 14 residues.